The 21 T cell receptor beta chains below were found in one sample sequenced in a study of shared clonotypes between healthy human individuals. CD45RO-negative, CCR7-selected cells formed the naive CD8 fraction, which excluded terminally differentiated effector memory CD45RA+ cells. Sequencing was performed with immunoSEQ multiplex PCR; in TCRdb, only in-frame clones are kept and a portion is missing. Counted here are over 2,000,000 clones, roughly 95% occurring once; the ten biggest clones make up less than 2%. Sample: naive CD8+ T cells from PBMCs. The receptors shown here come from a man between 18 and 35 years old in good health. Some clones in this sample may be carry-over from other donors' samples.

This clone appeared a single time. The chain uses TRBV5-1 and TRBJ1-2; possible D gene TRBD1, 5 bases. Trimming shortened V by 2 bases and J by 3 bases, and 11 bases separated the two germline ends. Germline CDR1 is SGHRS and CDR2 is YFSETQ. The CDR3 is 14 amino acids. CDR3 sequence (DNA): TGCGCCAGCAGCTTTTCTCCCAGGGACTATGGCTACACCTTC. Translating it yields CASSFSPRDYGYTF.

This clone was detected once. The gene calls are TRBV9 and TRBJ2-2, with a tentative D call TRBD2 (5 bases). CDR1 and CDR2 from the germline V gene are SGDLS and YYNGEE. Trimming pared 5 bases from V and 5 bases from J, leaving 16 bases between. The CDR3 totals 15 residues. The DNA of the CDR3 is TGTGCCAGCAGTAGGTCGGGATTGGGGACCGGGGAGCTGTTTTTT. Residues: CASSRSGLGTGELFF.

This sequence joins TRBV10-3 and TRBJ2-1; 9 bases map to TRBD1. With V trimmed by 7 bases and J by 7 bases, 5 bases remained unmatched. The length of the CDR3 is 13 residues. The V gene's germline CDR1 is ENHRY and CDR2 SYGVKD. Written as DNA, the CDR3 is TGTGCCATCACCCAGACAGGGGGGAATGAGCAGTTCTTC. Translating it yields CAITQTGGNEQFF.

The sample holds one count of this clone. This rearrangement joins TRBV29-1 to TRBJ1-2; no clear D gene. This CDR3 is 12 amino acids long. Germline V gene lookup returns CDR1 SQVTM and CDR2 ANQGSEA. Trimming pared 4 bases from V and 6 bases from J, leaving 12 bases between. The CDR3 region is CSVVWQDHGYTF. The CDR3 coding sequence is TGCAGCGTTGTTTGGCAGGACCATGGCTACACCTTC.

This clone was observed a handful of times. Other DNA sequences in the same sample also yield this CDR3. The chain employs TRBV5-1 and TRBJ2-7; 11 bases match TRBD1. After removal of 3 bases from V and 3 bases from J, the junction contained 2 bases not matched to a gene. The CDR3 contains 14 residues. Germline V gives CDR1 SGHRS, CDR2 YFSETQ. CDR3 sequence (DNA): TGCGCCAGCAGCTGGGGGACAGGGGGCTACGAGCAGTACTTC. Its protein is CASSWGTGGYEQYF.

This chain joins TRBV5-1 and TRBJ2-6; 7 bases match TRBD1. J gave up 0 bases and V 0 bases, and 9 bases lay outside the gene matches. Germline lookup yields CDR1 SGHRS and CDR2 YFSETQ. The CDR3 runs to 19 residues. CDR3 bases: TGCGCCAGCAGCTTGGATTGGAGGACAGGCCTCTCTGGGGCCAACGTCCTGACTTTC. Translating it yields CASSLDWRTGLSGANVLTF. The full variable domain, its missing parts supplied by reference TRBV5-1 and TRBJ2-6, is KAGVTQTPRYLIKTRGQQVTLSCSPISGHRSVSWYQQTPGQGLQFLFEYFSETQRNKGNFPGRFSGRQFSNSRSEMNVSTLELGDSALYLCASSLDWRTGLSGANVLTFGAGSRLTVL.

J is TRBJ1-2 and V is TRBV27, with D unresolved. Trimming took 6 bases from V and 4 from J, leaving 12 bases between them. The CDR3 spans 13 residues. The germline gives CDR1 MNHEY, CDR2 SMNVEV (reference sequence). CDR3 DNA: TGTGCCAGCAGCTCCGTCCCGGTCTATGGCTACACCTTC. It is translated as CASSSVPVYGYTF.

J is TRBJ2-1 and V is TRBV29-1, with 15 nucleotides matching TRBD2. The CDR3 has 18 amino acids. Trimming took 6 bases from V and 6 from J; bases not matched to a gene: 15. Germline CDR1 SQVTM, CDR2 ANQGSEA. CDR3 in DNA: TGCAGCGTAAACGGACTAGCGGGAGGGCCAAGGTGGGGCAATGAGCAGTTCTTC. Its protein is CSVNGLAGGPRWGNEQFF.

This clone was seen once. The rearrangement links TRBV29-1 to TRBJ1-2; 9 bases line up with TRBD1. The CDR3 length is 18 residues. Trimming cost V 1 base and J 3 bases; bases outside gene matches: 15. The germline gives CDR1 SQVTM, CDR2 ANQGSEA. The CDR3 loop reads CSVEAGRTGEPGYYGYTF. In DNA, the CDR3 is TGCAGCGTTGAAGCTGGACGGACAGGGGAACCCGGGTACTATGGCTACACCTTC.

DNA of the CDR3: TGTGCCAGCAGCGCGACTAGCGGGGCCTCCTACAATGAGCAGTTCTTC. Amino acids: CASSATSGASYNEQFF. This chain links TRBV9 with TRBJ2-1, with 11 bases lining up with TRBD2. This CDR3 region has 16 residues. Germline V gene sequence: CDR1 SGDLS, CDR2 YYNGEE. Trimming took 3 bases from V and 0 from J; bases not matched to a gene: 2.

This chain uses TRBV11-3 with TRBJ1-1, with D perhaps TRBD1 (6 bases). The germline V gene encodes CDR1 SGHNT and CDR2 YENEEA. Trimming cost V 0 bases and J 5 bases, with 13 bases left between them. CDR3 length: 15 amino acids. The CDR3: CASSLDHQRGTEAFF. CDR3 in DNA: TGTGCCAGCAGCTTAGATCATCAGAGGGGGACTGAAGCTTTCTTT.

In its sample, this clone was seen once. CDR3 sequence (DNA): TGTGCCAGCAGCTTACGGGAGGTGGGGCGGCAAGAGACCCAGTACTTC. Amino acids: CASSLREVGRQETQYF. The gene calls are TRBV7-9 and TRBJ2-5, with 7 bases aligning to TRBD2. The V gene's germline CDR1 is SEHNR and CDR2 FQNEAQ (reference sequence). This CDR3 region has 16 residues. After removal of 2 bases from V and 2 bases from J, the junction contained 8 bases not matched to a gene.

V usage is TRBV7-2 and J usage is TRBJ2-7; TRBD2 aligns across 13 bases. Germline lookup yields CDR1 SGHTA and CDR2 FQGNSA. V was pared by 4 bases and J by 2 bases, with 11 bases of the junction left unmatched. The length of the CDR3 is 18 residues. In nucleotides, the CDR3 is TGTGCCAGCAGCTACCACCTAATGGGACTAGCGGGGACCTACGAGCAGTACTTC. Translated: CASSYHLMGLAGTYEQYF.

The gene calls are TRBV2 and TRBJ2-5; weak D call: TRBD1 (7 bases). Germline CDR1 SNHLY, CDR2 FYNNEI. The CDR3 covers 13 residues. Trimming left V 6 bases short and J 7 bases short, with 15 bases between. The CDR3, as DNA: TGTGCCAGCAGGGCAGGGGGACTCGTGACCCAGTACTTC. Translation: CASRAGGLVTQYF.

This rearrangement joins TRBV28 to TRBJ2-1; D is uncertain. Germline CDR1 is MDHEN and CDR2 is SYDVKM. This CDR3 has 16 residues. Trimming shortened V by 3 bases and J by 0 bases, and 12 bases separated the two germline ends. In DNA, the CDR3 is TGTGCCAGCAGTTTGTTTTTAGCAGGCTCCTACAATGAGCAGTTCTTC. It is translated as CASSLFLAGSYNEQFF.

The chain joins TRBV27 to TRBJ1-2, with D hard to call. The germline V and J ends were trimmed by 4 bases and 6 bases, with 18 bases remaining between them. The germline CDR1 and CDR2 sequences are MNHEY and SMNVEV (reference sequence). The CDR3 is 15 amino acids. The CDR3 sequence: CASSYEASGWNGYTF. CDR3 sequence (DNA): TGTGCCAGCAGTTACGAGGCGTCGGGTTGGAATGGCTACACCTTC.

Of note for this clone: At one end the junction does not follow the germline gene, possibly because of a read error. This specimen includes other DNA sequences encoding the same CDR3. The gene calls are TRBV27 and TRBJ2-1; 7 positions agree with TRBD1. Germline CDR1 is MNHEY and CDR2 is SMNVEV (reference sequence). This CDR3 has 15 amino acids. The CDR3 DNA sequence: TGTGCCAGCAGCTTATCTTCAGGGGGCTACAATGAGCAGTTCTTC. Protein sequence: CASSLSSGGYNEQFF.

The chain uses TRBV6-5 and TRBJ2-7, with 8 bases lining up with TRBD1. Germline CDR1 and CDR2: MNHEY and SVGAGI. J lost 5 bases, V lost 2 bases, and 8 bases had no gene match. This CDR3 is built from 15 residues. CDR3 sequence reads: CASSYVQGAFHEQYF. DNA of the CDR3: TGTGCCAGCAGTTACGTTCAGGGGGCTTTCCACGAGCAGTACTTC.

The CDR3 loop reads CASSPFEGPQWDEQFF. CDR3 sequence (DNA): TGTGCCAGCAGCCCCTTTGAAGGCCCCCAGTGGGATGAGCAGTTCTTC. The chain uses TRBV7-9 and TRBJ2-1; D gene unclear. Trimming removed 5 bases at V and 8 bases at J, with 22 bases between. Germline V gene sequence: CDR1 SEHNR, CDR2 FQNEAQ (reference sequence). CDR3 size: 16 residues. Looking up the rest from reference TRBV7-9 and TRBJ2-1 gives the full variable domain: DTGVSQNPRHKITKRGQNVTFRCDPISEHNRLYWYRQTLGQGPEFLTYFQNEAQLEKSRLLSDRFSAERPKGSFSTLEIQRTEQGDSAMYLCASSPFEGPQWDEQFFGPGTRLTVL.

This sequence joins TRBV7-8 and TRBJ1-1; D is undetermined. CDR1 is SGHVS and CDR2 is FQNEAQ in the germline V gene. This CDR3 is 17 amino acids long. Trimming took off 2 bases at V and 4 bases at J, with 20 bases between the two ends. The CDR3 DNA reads TGTGCCAGCAGCTTAATTGAGGGTTGGGTGGAGAGCACTGAAGCTTTCTTT. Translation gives CASSLIEGWVESTEAFF.

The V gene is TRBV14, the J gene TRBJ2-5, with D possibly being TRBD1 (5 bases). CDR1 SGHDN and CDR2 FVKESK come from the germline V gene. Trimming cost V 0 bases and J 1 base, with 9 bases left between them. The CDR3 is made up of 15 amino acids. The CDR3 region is CASSQDWGLQETQYF. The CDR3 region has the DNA TGTGCCAGCAGCCAAGATTGGGGCCTCCAAGAGACCCAGTACTTC.